The rows below give T cell receptor beta chains drawn from one sample of a study of cytomegalovirus exposure and HLA in healthy donors. Assay used: immunoSEQ multiplex PCR; TCRdb lists only in-frame clones, some missing. Found here are about 280,000 clones, approximately 86% of them singletons; the top ten hold roughly 1%. Sequencing was carried out using PBMCs. Receptors were obtained from a woman aged 18-29 years in good health and CMV-seronegative. CDR3s include the opening cysteine and the closing phenylalanine or tryptophan. A D gene is named only where the DNA matches it firmly. Part of the rows lack a size; the others show once, few, many or a class for expanded clones.

CDR3 DNA: TGTGCCAGCAGCTTGCTGGGGGGGAACAATGAGCAGTTCTTC
CDR3 protein: CASSLLGGNNEQFF
J gene: TRBJ2-1
D gene: TRBD2
V gene: TRBV11-3
clone size: .

CDR3 DNA: TGTGCCAGCAGTTTAGGGCCGCCGCGGGAGCTGTTTTTT
CDR3 protein: CASSLGPPRELFF
J gene: TRBJ2-2
D gene: .
V gene: TRBV28
clone size: .

CDR3 DNA: TGTGCCAGCAGTGAAGGACTAGCGGGAGGGCAGTATTTT
CDR3 protein: CASSEGLAGGQYF
J gene: TRBJ2-3
D gene: TRBD2
V gene: TRBV6-1
clone size: .

CDR3 DNA: TGTGCCAGCATCGGGGCTAGCGGGACTAATGAGCAGTTCTTC
CDR3 protein: CASIGASGTNEQFF
J gene: TRBJ2-1
D gene: TRBD2
V gene: TRBV4-2
clone size: .

CDR3 DNA: TGTGCCAGCAGTTCAACCTCGACAGGACCTTTAGGCTACACCTTC
CDR3 protein: CASSSTSTGPLGYTF
J gene: TRBJ1-2
D gene: .
V gene: TRBV5-4
clone size: .

CDR3 DNA: TGTGCCAGCAGGGGGACAGGGGGCGCCGCCTATGGCTACACCTTC
CDR3 protein: CASRGTGGAAYGYTF
J gene: TRBJ1-2
D gene: TRBD1
V gene: TRBV5-6
clone size: once

CDR3 DNA: TGTGCCAGCAGCTCGACAGCGAGCACCGGGGAGCTGTTTTTT
CDR3 protein: CASSSTASTGELFF
J gene: TRBJ2-2
D gene: .
V gene: TRBV7-3
clone size: .

CDR3 DNA: TGTGCCAGCAGTTCCCCAGGGAACTTGAACACTGAAGCTTTCTTT
CDR3 protein: CASSSPGNLNTEAFF
J gene: TRBJ1-1
D gene: .
V gene: TRBV6-1
clone size: .

CDR3 DNA: TGCGCCAGCAAGAGACAAGAGACCCAGTACTTC
CDR3 protein: CASKRQETQYF
J gene: TRBJ2-5
D gene: .
V gene: TRBV5-1
clone size: .

CDR3 DNA: TGTGCCAGCAGGGAGATAGGGGCTACGGAGTATTACACCTTC
CDR3 protein: CASREIGATEYYTF
J gene: TRBJ1-2
D gene: .
V gene: TRBV4-2
clone size: .

CDR3 DNA: TGTGCCAGCAGCTTGCGGCGGGAGGTCTACAATGAGCAGTTCTTC
CDR3 protein: CASSLRREVYNEQFF
J gene: TRBJ2-1
D gene: TRBD2
V gene: TRBV5-6
clone size: .

CDR3 DNA: TGTGCCAGCAGTTTATACCAGTACACTGAAGCTTTCTTT
CDR3 protein: CASSLYQYTEAFF
J gene: TRBJ1-1
D gene: .
V gene: TRBV27
clone size: .

CDR3 DNA: TGTGCCAGCAGGGCGGACAGCTCCACTGAAGCTTTCTTT
CDR3 protein: CASRADSSTEAFF
J gene: TRBJ1-1
D gene: .
V gene: TRBV2
clone size: .